This T cell receptor (beta chain) was obtained from a study of a mutant IDH1 vaccine in newly diagnosed glioma. About the research overall: Before enrollment, the patients had been treated with radiotherapy alone, temozolomide alone, or both together. Most of them had received both.

Study findings and constraints: Overall, just under 95% of patients had vaccine-induced immune responses. Pseudoprogression appeared independent of alterations in top peripheral clonotypes.

Regarding time point: baseline, week 1 (first vaccination visit). Treatment of the sample: pre-vaccination baseline after standard-of-care therapy. Of note for this clone: Its specificity is unknown.

Clones were sequenced by immunoSEQ multiplex PCR, and TCRdb holds only the in-frame ones, with some missing. The sample consists of tens of thousands of clones, about 88% of them appearing once. The V end was cut by 4 bases, the J end by 1 base, with 22 bases between. The CDR3 totals 18 residues. Germline V lookup: CDR1 SEHNR, CDR2 FQNEAQ (reference sequence). The sequenced sample was PBMCs, obtained from a glioma patient treated with radiotherapy, temozolomide or both. This receptor was identified in a woman aged 40 to 55 with glioma. The genes are TRBV7-9 and TRBJ1-1; D might be TRBD1 (6 bases). The CDR3 sequence: CASSWRGVPGEWNTEAFF. CDR3 coding DNA: TGTGCCAGCAGCTGGAGGGGGGTTCCAGGGGAGTGGAACACTGAAGCTTTCTTT.